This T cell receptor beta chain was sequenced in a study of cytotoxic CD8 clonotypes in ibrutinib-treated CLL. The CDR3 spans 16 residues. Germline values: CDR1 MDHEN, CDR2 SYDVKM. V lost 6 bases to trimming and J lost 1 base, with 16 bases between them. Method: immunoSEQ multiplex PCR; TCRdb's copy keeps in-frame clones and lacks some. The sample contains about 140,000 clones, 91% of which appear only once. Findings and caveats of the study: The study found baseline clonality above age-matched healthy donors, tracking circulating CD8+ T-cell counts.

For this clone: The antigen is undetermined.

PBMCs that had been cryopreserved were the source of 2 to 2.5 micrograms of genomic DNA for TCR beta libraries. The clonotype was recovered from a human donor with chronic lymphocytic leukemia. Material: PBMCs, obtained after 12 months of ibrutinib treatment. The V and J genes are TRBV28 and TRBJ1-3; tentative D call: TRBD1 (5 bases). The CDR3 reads CASSPPLGGSGNTIYF. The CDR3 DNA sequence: TGTGCCAGCAGCCCCCCTTTGGGGGGGTCTGGAAACACCATATATTTT.